The 18 T cell receptor beta chains below all came from one sample that was sequenced in a study of blood T cell repertoires in COVID-19. Here immunoSEQ multiplex PCR was the method, and the copy in TCRdb shows in-frame clones only, minus some. The data show approximately 490,000 clones, 75% to 90% seen once. The sequencing input was PBMCs or T cells enriched from blood (not recorded which). The receptors derive from a woman between 18 and 30 years old who had recovered from COVID-19.

The chain employs TRBV5-4 and TRBJ2-7, with a weak D call TRBD1 (6 bases). V lost 4 bases to trimming and J lost 1 base, with 15 bases between them. This CDR3 has 15 amino acids. The germline V gene has CDR1 SGHNT and CDR2 YYREEE (reference sequence). Here the CDR3 reads CASSAQGISSYEQYF. The CDR3 coding sequence is TGTGCCAGCAGCGCGCAGGGGATATCGTCCTACGAGCAGTACTTC.

The J gene is TRBJ2-2, the V gene TRBV27; maybe TRBD1 (5 bases). Trimming pared 4 bases from V and 7 bases from J, leaving 16 bases between. The CDR3 contains 15 residues. Germline CDR1 reads MNHEY; CDR2 reads SMNVEV (reference sequence). CDR3 coding DNA: TGTGCCAGCAGTTCGTGGCGGCAGGGTGGCGGGGAGCTGTTTTTT. Protein sequence: CASSSWRQGGGELFF.

Here the CDR3 reads CASSSDSGQPGNTIYF. CDR3 sequence (DNA): TGTGCCAGCAGTTCGGACAGTGGGCAGCCTGGAAACACCATATATTTT. The rearrangement uses TRBV28 and TRBJ1-3; maybe TRBD1 (6 bases). From germline, CDR1 is MDHEN and CDR2 SYDVKM. The CDR3 is 16 amino acids. With 4 bases removed from V and 2 bases from J, the gap between germline ends came to 15 bases.

The rearrangement joins TRBV19 to TRBJ1-2, with TRBD1 as a possible D gene (6 bases). The V gene's germline CDR1 is LNHDA and CDR2 SQIVND (reference sequence). The CDR3 sequence is 13 residues long. The V gene lost 3 bases and the J gene lost 6 bases, with 11 bases spanning the gap. The CDR3 spells CASSIIRGDGYTF. The CDR3 DNA is TGTGCCAGTAGTATTATCAGGGGTGATGGCTACACCTTC.

This chain connects TRBV4-2 to TRBJ2-3, with unresolved D. The V end lost 8 bases, the J end lost 4 bases, and 4 bases lay between the germline ends. Per germline, CDR1 LGHNA and CDR2 YNFKEQ. This CDR3 comprises 10 residues. The CDR3 spells CASGSDTQYF. The DNA for the CDR3 is TGTGCCAGCGGCTCAGATACGCAGTATTTT.

The rearrangement joins TRBV3-1 (or the pseudogene TRBV3-2) to TRBJ1-1; D is uncertain. There are 13 residues in the CDR3. V dropped 0 bases and J dropped 10 bases, with 12 bases sitting between them. In germline, CDR1 is LGHDT, CDR2 YNNKEL (reference sequence). The chain's CDR3 is CASSQDFRGVAFF. DNA of the CDR3: TGTGCCAGCAGCCAAGATTTCCGGGGTGTAGCTTTCTTT.

V and J are TRBV10-2 and TRBJ2-7, with 8 positions matching TRBD2. J gave up 3 bases and V 2 bases, and 12 bases lay outside the gene matches. The CDR3 extends over 17 amino acids. Per germline, CDR1 WSHSY and CDR2 SAAADI. The CDR3, as DNA: TGCGCCAGCAGTGAGGACGGGGGGGCAGGGTGGTACTACGAGCAGTACTTC. Its translation: CASSEDGGAGWYYEQYF.

The chain recombines TRBV11-1 with TRBJ1-1, with a weak D call TRBD1 (5 bases). Deletions cut 3 bases from V and 0 bases from J, with 8 bases between. Per the germline V gene, CDR1 is SGHAT and CDR2 is FQDESV (reference sequence). The CDR3 totals 14 residues. In nucleotides, the CDR3 is TGTGCCAGCAGCTTGCGGGGCCTGAACACTGAAGCTTTCTTT. Its translation: CASSLRGLNTEAFF.

The CDR3 nucleotides are TGCGCCAGCAGCTTCTCCCAACCGGGTATGGATGAGCAGTTCTTC. Translation gives CASSFSQPGMDEQFF. The chain links TRBV5-1 to TRBJ2-1; no reliable D call. V was shortened by 2 bases and J by 8 bases, with 17 bases between the two germline ends. Per the germline V gene, CDR1 is SGHRS and CDR2 is YFSETQ. The CDR3 extends over 15 amino acids.

The chain uses TRBV5-1 and TRBJ1-2, with TRBD1 identical over 9 bases. CDR1 is SGHRS and CDR2 is YFSETQ in the germline V gene. The CDR3 loop spans 14 amino acids. After removal of 0 bases from V and 6 bases from J, the junction contained 3 bases not matched to a gene. The CDR3 DNA reads TGCGCCAGCAGCTTGGCACAGGGGGCGGATGGCTACACCTTC. Its translation is CASSLAQGADGYTF. The whole variable domain, remainder taken from reference TRBV5-1 and TRBJ1-2, is KAGVTQTPRYLIKTRGQQVTLSCSPISGHRSVSWYQQTPGQGLQFLFEYFSETQRNKGNFPGRFSGRQFSNSRSEMNVSTLELGDSALYLCASSLAQGADGYTFGSGTRLTVV.

The chain carries TRBV7-6 and TRBJ2-5; 9 nucleotides match TRBD2. CDR1 and CDR2 (germline): SGHVS, FNYEAQ. CDR3 length: 17 residues. Germline trimming cut 4 bases from V and 5 bases from J; bases unmatched to any gene: 14. Here the CDR3 DNA reads TGTGCCAGCAGCTACCCTTTTTCCGCGGGGGGGCAGGAGACCCAGTACTTC. Amino acids: CASSYPFSAGGQETQYF. Supplemented by reference TRBV7-6 and TRBJ2-5, the full variable domain reads GAGVSQSPRYKVTKRGQDVALRCDPISGHVSLYWYRQALGQGPEFLTYFNYEAQQDKSGLPNDRFSAERPEGSISTLTIQRTEQRDSAMYRCASSYPFSAGGQETQYFGPGTRLLVL.

The chain recombines TRBV7-9 with TRBJ1-6, with D unresolved. Germline CDR1 is SEHNR and CDR2 is FQNEAQ (reference sequence). Trimming cost V 0 bases and J 9 bases, with 12 bases left between them. There are 15 residues in the CDR3. In nucleotides, the CDR3 is TGTGCCAGCAGCTTAGCGTGGTACGGAGGTTCACCCCTCCACTTT. Translated: CASSLAWYGGSPLHF.

The CDR3 coding sequence is TGTGCCAGCAGCTTGGAGGGAGGTAGCAATCAGCCCCAGCATTTT. Protein product: CASSLEGGSNQPQHF. The V call is TRBV5-4, the J call TRBJ1-5; D call uncertain. This CDR3 has 15 amino acids. Germline V lookup: CDR1 SGHNT, CDR2 YYREEE (reference sequence). V shed 0 bases and J shed 0 bases, with 7 bases lying between them.

The chain employs TRBV5-4 and TRBJ1-2, with 8 nucleotides matching TRBD1. Looked up from germline, CDR1 is SGHNT and CDR2 is YYREEE (reference sequence). V trimming: 4 bases; J trimming: 8 bases; junction bases outside the gene matches: 10. CDR3 length equals 14 residues. The CDR3 coding sequence is TGTGCCAGCAGCAAGGGACAGGCGGGGGAAGGCTACACCTTC. Translation gives CASSKGQAGEGYTF. Full variable domain (missing parts from reference TRBV5-4 and TRBJ1-2): ETGVTQSPTHLIKTRGQQVTLRCSSQSGHNTVSWYQQALGQGPQFIFQYYREEENGRGNFPPRFSGLQFPNYSSELNVNALELDDSALYLCASSKGQAGEGYTFGSGTRLTVV.

The rearrangement links TRBV12-3 or TRBV12-4 to TRBJ1-1, with D uncertain. This CDR3 contains 13 residues. V was trimmed by 5 bases and J by 5 bases, leaving 12 bases between them. Here the CDR3 DNA reads TGTGCCAGCAGTCCCCCGAGAGGGACTGAAGCTTTCTTT. Protein product: CASSPPRGTEAFF.

The chain combines TRBV12-5 with TRBJ2-5; 8 bases are a match to TRBD1. Germline values: CDR1 LGHNT, CDR2 FRNRAP. This CDR3 region has 15 residues. V was clipped by 4 bases and J by 5 bases; unmatched bases: 9. The CDR3, as DNA: TGTGCTAGTGGTTCCCCCACAGGGGGTCGGGAGACCCAGTACTTC. Translating it yields CASGSPTGGRETQYF.

V is TRBV6-5 and J is TRBJ1-1; no clear D. This CDR3 spans 14 amino acids. Trimming cost V 6 bases and J 1 base, with 12 bases left between them. Germline V gene data show CDR1 as MNHEY and CDR2 as SVGAGI. In nucleotides, the CDR3 is TGTGCCAGCAGGAGGGCGCCGGAGAACACTGAAGCTTTCTTT. Protein: CASRRAPENTEAFF.

This sequence joins TRBV4-1 and TRBJ1-4; D remains unclear. The CDR3 totals 18 residues. V was trimmed by 5 bases and J by 1 base, leaving 20 bases between them. The germline V gene has CDR1 MGHRA and CDR2 YSYEKL. This chain's CDR3 is CASSYLSQAFVTNEKLFF. In nucleotides, the CDR3 is TGCGCCAGCAGCTACCTCTCCCAGGCGTTCGTAACTAATGAAAAACTGTTTTTT.